These T cell receptor beta chains were read from a single sample in a study of CD8 T cells in Susac syndrome. MiXCR, run by TCRdb on the immunoSEQ multiplex PCR reads, gives a single entry per CDR3 protein. This table holds approximately 150,000 distinct CDR3 sequences, about 90% found once. Sequenced sample: CD4+ T cells from PBMCs. All receptors come from a human donor in good health. Each CDR3 is given with its conserved first and last residue. D genes are given only for firm matches. Clone size is not always given. Where it is, it says once, few, many or a class for expanded clones.

TRBJ1-5	TRBV7-2	NA	NA	CASSPDIGSNQPQHF
TRBJ2-5	TRBV7-2	NA	NA	CASTRGVRQETQYF
TRBJ2-1	TRBV28	NA	TRBD2	CASSFSGGSNEQFF
TRBJ2-2	TRBV6-1	NA	TRBD1	CASSSPGQATGELFF
TRBJ1-5	TRBV12-3/TRBV12-4	NA	NA	CASSMGYQPQHF
TRBJ1-1	TRBV5-1	NA	NA	CASGGGGTEAFF
TRBJ1-5	TRBV6-2/TRBV6-3	NA	NA	CASRTDVNQPQHF
TRBJ2-5	TRBV2	NA	NA	CASSPAGRETQYF
TRBJ2-3	TRBV5-1	NA	NA	CASSTLDKGGDTQYF
TRBJ1-1	TRBV2	NA	TRBD1	CASSALGQGIEAFF
TRBJ2-7	TRBV6-5	NA	NA	CASSYSGGLVYEQYF
TRBJ1-1	TRBV21-1	NA	NA	CASVGGEAFF
TRBJ1-2	TRBV6-5	NA	NA	CASSYVPNYGYTF
TRBJ2-3	TRBV6-1	NA	TRBD2	CATFHTSGGSSTDTQYF
TRBJ2-3	TRBV7-9	NA	NA	CASSNGRTTDTQYF
TRBJ2-3	TRBV7-9	NA	NA	CASSLRTVSTDTQYF
TRBJ1-1	TRBV24-1	once	TRBD1	CATSDNRQGVTEAFF
TRBJ1-6	TRBV15	NA	NA	CATSREGSDSPLHF
TRBJ1-5	TRBV5-1	NA	TRBD1	CASSPETGNQPQHF
TRBJ2-3	TRBV29-1	NA	NA	CSVQRGSGTDTQYF
TRBJ2-3	TRBV7-2	NA	NA	CASSLKQHTDTQYF
TRBJ2-5	TRBV29-1	NA	TRBD2	CSVRGSGGNQETQYF
TRBJ2-7	TRBV6-2/TRBV6-3	NA	TRBD1	CASSSGTGTYEQYF
TRBJ2-6	TRBV19	NA	NA	CATRGYSGANVLTF
TRBJ1-5	TRBV6-2/TRBV6-3	NA	NA	CASSYGRNQPQHF
TRBJ1-6	TRBV19	NA	NA	CASSIRDPLGNSPLHF
TRBJ2-1	TRBV20-1	NA	TRBD2	CSAGGGTSGSPFHNEQFF